This TCR beta chain comes out of a study of blood T cell repertoires in COVID-19. About the research overall: COVID-19 samples from acute and convalescent phases originated in the United States, Italy and Spain. PBMCs, B-cell-depleted T cells, or T cells provided the cDNA or gDNA that made up the material.

Authors' analysis steps: Researchers report that nucleated cell counts were estimated from reference gene primer amplification. This table comes from immunoSEQ multiplex PCR, and its TCRdb copy is limited to in-frame clones, with some not included. The V and J calls and clone size are taken from that table; D and trimming were inferred from the DNA. The table includes some 260,000 clones, approximately 86% detected once. The CDR3 loop spans 19 amino acids. From germline, CDR1 is SGHRS and CDR2 YFSETQ. After removal of 4 bases from V and 2 bases from J, the junction contained 16 bases not matched to a gene.

The receptor was isolated from a woman in her 30s with acute or convalescent COVID-19. The rearrangement uses TRBV5-1 and TRBJ2-1, with TRBD2 identical over 9 bases. The sample was peripheral blood. Written as DNA, the CDR3 is TGCGCCAGCAGCCCAAGGAGGTCTAGCGGCGGGAGGGCCTACAATGAGCAGTTCTTC. The encoded protein is CASSPRRSSGGRAYNEQFF.